Below, 32 T cell receptor beta chains from the same sample are listed, as sequenced in a study of early T cells in non-severe SARS-CoV-2 infection. TCRdb called the 5' RACE reads again in MiXCR, with one record for every CDR3 protein. The sample lists around 40,000 distinct CDR3 sequences; roughly 11% were seen once. Sequencing was done on a sample of whole blood. The source is an adult who was a healthcare worker with PCR-confirmed SARS-CoV-2 infection or an uninfected control (not recorded which).

This clonotype showed up many times. The chain is built from TRBV11-2 and TRBJ2-1; 11 bases are a match to TRBD2. The germline CDR1 and CDR2 sequences are SGHAT and FQNNGV. This CDR3 is 17 amino acids long. The V and J ends lost 4 bases and 4 bases, in that order; junction bases with no gene match: 9. CDR3 coding DNA: TGTGCCAGCAGCTCAATTAGCGGGAGGGCCCTATACAATGAGCAGTTCTTC. Its translation: CASSSISGRALYNEQFF.

The rearrangement joins TRBV12-3 or TRBV12-4 to TRBJ1-1; 9 bases map to TRBD1. This CDR3 has 15 amino acids. Trimming cost V 6 bases and J 3 bases; bases outside gene matches: 8. The DNA for the CDR3 is TGTGCCAGCAGGGGGACAGGGAGAGGATACACTGAAGCTTTCTTT. Translation: CASRGTGRGYTEAFF.

The sample holds many counts of this clonotype. This chain uses TRBV6-2 or TRBV6-3 with TRBJ2-1; a weak D match, TRBD2 (5 bases). V dropped 6 bases and J dropped 2 bases, with 14 bases sitting between them. Germline CDR1 reads MNHEY; CDR2 reads SVGEGT. This CDR3 spans 15 amino acids. The CDR3 sequence: CASSPASRPYNEQFF. The CDR3 DNA reads TGTGCCAGCAGCCCAGCTAGCAGGCCCTACAATGAGCAGTTCTTC.

This clonotype has a count of ten or more. The chain couples TRBV7-9 to TRBJ2-5, with TRBD2 identical over 14 bases. V shed 1 base and J 4 bases; nucleotides not matched to a gene: 2. The CDR3 consists of 16 residues. Germline values: CDR1 SEHNR, CDR2 FQNEAQ (reference sequence). CDR3 nucleotides: TGTGCCAGCAGCTTAGGTGGGACTAGCGGGAGAGAGACCCAGTACTTC. This sequence encodes CASSLGGTSGRETQYF.

V gene TRBV29-1 combines with J gene TRBJ2-7; 8 bases match TRBD1. Germline loops: CDR1 SQVTM, CDR2 ANQGSEA. The V segment lost 4 bases and the J segment 4 bases; nucleotides outside the gene matches: 6. The CDR3 has 13 residues. CDR3 DNA sequence: TGCAGCGTTGTTAGGACAGGGCGATACGAGCAGTACTTC. It translates to CSVVRTGRYEQYF.

This clonotype appeared a few times. This chain connects TRBV9 to TRBJ2-2; 7 bases match TRBD1. V was pared by 4 bases and J by 4 bases, with 7 bases of the junction left unmatched. CDR1 and CDR2 (germline): SGDLS, YYNGEE. This CDR3 is built from 15 residues. The CDR3 protein is CASSLDRAFTGELFF. CDR3 bases: TGTGCCAGCAGCCTCGACAGGGCCTTCACCGGGGAGCTGTTTTTT.

The rearrangement links TRBV28 to TRBJ2-1; no clear D. Trimming cost V 5 bases and J 8 bases, with 10 bases left between them. Germline V gene data show CDR1 as MDHEN and CDR2 as SYDVKM. CDR3 length equals 12 residues. CDR3 DNA: TGTGCCAGCAGTCTCCAGGTTGATGAGCAGTTCTTC. Translating gives CASSLQVDEQFF.

The chain joins TRBV28 to TRBJ1-2; D is ambiguous. This CDR3 is built from 13 residues. CDR1 is MDHEN, CDR2 SYDVKM, per germline. Trimming shortened V by 2 bases and J by 4 bases, and 8 bases separated the two germline ends. The CDR3 DNA follows: TGTGCCAGCAGTTTACCGGGGATCTATGGCTACACCTTC. Its protein is CASSLPGIYGYTF.

This clonotype was seen ten or more times. The chain recombines TRBV7-2 with TRBJ1-5; no clear D gene. V was cut by 5 bases and J by 2 bases, with 7 bases left in between. This CDR3 is built from 13 residues. From germline, CDR1 is SGHTA and CDR2 FQGNSA. DNA of the CDR3: TGTGCCAGCAGCCCCCTTGGCAATCAGCCCCAGCATTTT. This translates into CASSPLGNQPQHF.

This clonotype was counted ten times or more. V usage is TRBV6-6 and J usage is TRBJ1-1, with 7 bases fitting TRBD1. CDR1 and CDR2 from the germline V gene are MNHNY and SVGAGI (reference sequence). The length of the CDR3 is 13 residues. V was clipped by 7 bases and J by 4 bases; unmatched bases: 6. The CDR3 coding sequence is TGTGCCAGCAAGACCCGGGACAGCACTGAAGCTTTCTTT. Its translation: CASKTRDSTEAFF.

About this clonotype: Just one base apart from a much larger clone, this may be a read error. The chain has TRBV19 and TRBJ2-2; TRBD2 is a possible D gene (6 bases). The CDR3 covers 13 residues. Germline lookup yields CDR1 LNHDA and CDR2 SQIVND (reference sequence). The CDR3 spells CVSIRGSGGELFF. The CDR3 DNA is TGTGTCAGTATTCGGGGGAGTGGCGGGGAGCTGTTTTTT.

This chain joins TRBV5-1 and TRBJ2-1; TRBD2 aligns across 8 bases. V dropped 4 bases and J dropped 7; count of bases not matched to a gene: 7. This CDR3 contains 14 residues. CDR1 and CDR2 from the germline V gene are SGHRS and YFSETQ. The chain's CDR3 is CASSPGTSRNEQFF. CDR3 coding DNA: TGCGCCAGCAGCCCTGGGACTAGTCGAAATGAGCAGTTCTTC.

The sample holds many counts of this clonotype. The chain employs TRBV10-3 and TRBJ2-1; 10 bases agree with TRBD2. Trimming at V came to 6 bases and at J to 7 bases, leaving 15 bases not matched to a gene. The germline gives CDR1 ENHRY, CDR2 SYGVKD. The CDR3 length is 17 residues. The CDR3 region has the DNA TGTGCCATCAGCCCGCGTCCTCTAGCGGGAGATGGGAATGAGCAGTTCTTC. This gives the protein CAISPRPLAGDGNEQFF.

This clonotype was recorded many times. The chain couples TRBV29-1 to TRBJ1-2; D is perhaps TRBD1 (5 bases). CDR1 and CDR2 (germline): SQVTM, ANQGSEA. V shed 1 base and J shed 4 bases, with 16 bases lying between them. This CDR3 contains 15 residues. Written as DNA, the CDR3 is TGCAGCGTTGAAGTAGGGGACGCACCGTCCTATGGCTACACCTTC. This translates into CSVEVGDAPSYGYTF.

The table lists this clonotype with many counts. The chain employs TRBV28 and TRBJ2-5, with TRBD1 identical over 8 bases. The CDR3 has 14 residues. Germline CDR1 MDHEN, CDR2 SYDVKM. The trim removed 7 bases at V and 4 bases at J, leaving 8 bases unmatched. The CDR3 sequence: CASNTRTGRETQYF. The DNA of the CDR3 is TGTGCCAGCAATACAAGGACAGGGCGAGAGACCCAGTACTTC.

This clonotype came up many times. The rearrangement joins TRBV20-1 to TRBJ2-3; D possibly corresponds to TRBD2 (7 bases). The V gene lost 6 bases and the J gene lost 4 bases, with 17 bases spanning the gap. The germline CDR1 and CDR2 sequences are DFQATT and SNEGSKA (reference sequence). The CDR3 loop spans 14 amino acids. CDR3 in amino acids: CSAEWGGRADTQYF. As DNA, the CDR3 is TGCAGTGCCGAGTGGGGGGGGCGCGCAGATACGCAGTATTTT.

This clonotype was recorded many times. The chain combines TRBV28 with TRBJ2-6; possibly TRBD1 for D (5 bases). Trimming removed 2 bases at V and 3 bases at J, with 8 bases between. Germline V lookup: CDR1 MDHEN, CDR2 SYDVKM. The length of the CDR3 is 15 residues. The CDR3 spells CASSLVRVGANVLTF. CDR3 DNA: TGTGCCAGCAGTTTAGTCAGGGTTGGGGCCAACGTCCTGACTTTC. Using reference TRBV28 and TRBJ2-6 for the parts outside the CDR3, the full variable domain is DVKVTQSSRYLVKRTGEKVFLECVQDMDHENMFWYRQDPGLGLRLIYFSYDVKMKEKGDIPEGYSVSREKKERFSLILESASTNQTSMYLCASSLVRVGANVLTFGAGSRLTVL.

This clonotype was seen repeatedly, ten times or more. The gene calls are TRBV7-9 and TRBJ1-5; D is uncertain. This CDR3 is 17 amino acids long. V gave up 1 base and J gave up 4 bases, with 17 bases separating them. Germline CDR1 is SEHNR and CDR2 is FQNEAQ (reference sequence). In DNA form, the CDR3 reads TGTGCCAGCAGCTTAGACGGGCACAACGATATTAATCAGCCCCAGCATTTT. It translates to CASSLDGHNDINQPQHF.

This clonotype was seen at least ten times. The rearrangement links TRBV20-1 to TRBJ2-5; 12 bases are shared with TRBD2. Germline CDR1 and CDR2: DFQATT and SNEGSKA (reference sequence). The V gene end was trimmed by 0 bases and the J gene end by 4 bases; junction bases not matched to a gene: 9. The CDR3 is made up of 17 amino acids. For the CDR3, the DNA is TGCAGTGCTAGAGACCCCCCTCTAGCGGGAGGGGGAGAGACCCAGTACTTC. Translation: CSARDPPLAGGGETQYF.

This clonotype was found many times. The chain combines TRBV7-2 with TRBJ2-5; 8 nucleotides line up with TRBD2. Losses at the gene ends were 1 base for V and 4 bases for J; bases not matched to a gene: 8. Germline CDR1 is SGHTA and CDR2 is FQGNSA. The CDR3 runs 16 residues. The CDR3 region has the DNA TGTGCCAGCAGCTTAGGCAGCGGGAGAGGTGGAGAGACCCAGTACTTC. Translation gives CASSLGSGRGGETQYF. The full variable domain, in which reference TRBV7-2 and TRBJ2-5 provide the parts outside the CDR3, is GAGVSQSPSNKVTEKGKDVELRCDPISGHTALYWYRQSLGQGLEFLIYFQGNSAPDKSGLPSDRFSAERTGGSVSTLTIQRTQQEDSAVYLCASSLGSGRGGETQYFGPGTRLLVL.

In this sample, this clonotype turned up a few times. The gene calls are TRBV15 and TRBJ2-7, with 11 bases that match TRBD1. This CDR3 has 15 residues. V shed 3 bases and J 6 bases; nucleotides not matched to a gene: 7. Germline CDR1 reads LNHNV; CDR2 reads YYDKDF (reference sequence). The CDR3 nucleotides read TGTGCCACCAGCAGCGCCGGGACAGGGGGGCGCGAGCAGTACTTC. Protein product: CATSSAGTGGREQYF.

The rearrangement links TRBV15 to TRBJ2-7; TRBD2 matches 10 bases. V lost 1 base to trimming and J lost 3 bases; unmatched junction nucleotides: 12. The CDR3 is 18 residues long. Per the germline V gene, CDR1 is LNHNV and CDR2 is YYDKDF (reference sequence). As DNA, the CDR3 is TGTGCCACCAGCAGAGGTGAACTAGCGGGATCAGTTTACTACGAGCAGTACTTC. This sequence encodes CATSRGELAGSVYYEQYF.

This clonotype was counted at least ten times. The chain employs TRBV7-9 and TRBJ2-7; the match to TRBD2 covers 9 bases. The germline V gene encodes CDR1 SEHNR and CDR2 FQNEAQ (reference sequence). Unmatched junction bases numbered 8, after V lost 2 bases and J lost 6 bases. CDR3 length: 15 amino acids. The CDR3 DNA sequence: TGTGCCAGCAGCTTACGTGCGGGAGGGTTCGCCGAGCAGTACTTC. Its protein is CASSLRAGGFAEQYF.

This chain connects TRBV28 to TRBJ2-7; D is undetermined. Germline lookup yields CDR1 MDHEN and CDR2 SYDVKM. V was cut by 3 bases and J by 2 bases, with 8 bases left in between. There are 13 residues in the CDR3. The CDR3 spells CASSFGLTYEQYF. DNA for the CDR3: TGTGCCAGCAGTTTTGGCCTAACCTACGAGCAGTACTTC.

Ten or more counts support this clonotype. The chain has TRBV4-1 and TRBJ2-7; no firm D call. Between the trimmed V and J ends, which lost 0 bases and 5 bases, there was a span of 11 bases. The CDR3 has 14 residues. CDR1 and CDR2 from the germline V gene are MGHRA and YSYEKL. The CDR3 reads CASSQDFAANEQYF. The DNA of the CDR3 is TGCGCCAGCAGCCAAGATTTCGCGGCGAACGAGCAGTACTTC.

The V and J genes are TRBV7-2 and TRBJ2-5; 7 bases agree with TRBD1. CDR3 size: 14 residues. Germline lookup yields CDR1 SGHTA and CDR2 FQGNSA. Trimming took 8 bases from V and 2 from J; bases not matched to a gene: 8. The CDR3 DNA reads TGTGCCAGCCGTCTCTCGACAGGGCAAGAGACCCAGTACTTC. Its protein is CASRLSTGQETQYF.

This clonotype was observed many times. V and J are TRBV20-1 and TRBJ2-7, with 7 bases lining up with TRBD2. V lost 3 bases and J lost 2; bases outside the gene matches: 13. CDR3 size: 16 residues. Germline CDR1 is DFQATT and CDR2 is SNEGSKA (reference sequence). CDR3 protein: CSASDFSAGDTYEQYF. The DNA of the CDR3 is TGCAGTGCTAGTGACTTTTCGGCGGGAGACACCTACGAGCAGTACTTC.

The CDR3 nucleotides read TGTGCCAGCACTCCCCTCCGCACGGTTGCGCAGTATTTT. The encoded protein is CASTPLRTVAQYF. The chain is built from TRBV12-3 or TRBV12-4 and TRBJ2-3; D is uncertain. The V and J ends lost 7 bases and 10 bases respectively, with 18 bases between them. This CDR3 comprises 13 residues.

The chain recombines TRBV5-1 with TRBJ2-2; 7 bases match TRBD1. Germline loops: CDR1 SGHRS, CDR2 YFSETQ. The CDR3 loop spans 16 amino acids. J was trimmed by 4 bases and V by 4 bases; bases with no gene match: 10. CDR3 coding DNA: TGCGCCAGCAGCACGCCGACAGGGCCGGCCACCGGGGAGCTGTTTTTT. It codes for CASSTPTGPATGELFF.

In this sample, this clonotype turned up many times. V gene TRBV5-4 combines with J gene TRBJ2-5; 7 nucleotides align to TRBD2. This CDR3 has 16 amino acids. CDR1 and CDR2 (germline): SGHNT, YYREEE (reference sequence). With V trimmed by 4 bases and J by 3 bases, 12 bases remained unmatched. The CDR3 is CASSPGGPSNKETQYF. CDR3 nucleotides: TGTGCCAGCAGCCCGGGAGGCCCCTCCAACAAAGAGACCCAGTACTTC.

This clonotype has a count of ten or more. V is TRBV28 and J is TRBJ2-1, with D hard to call. This CDR3 has 15 amino acids. The V end was cut by 6 bases, the J end by 6 bases, with 18 bases between. Looked up from germline, CDR1 is MDHEN and CDR2 is SYDVKM. The CDR3 loop reads CASRYRAPTSNEQFF. In DNA, the CDR3 is TGTGCCAGCAGGTACCGGGCCCCAACATCCAATGAGCAGTTCTTC. The whole variable domain, filled in from reference TRBV28 and TRBJ2-1, reads DVKVTQSSRYLVKRTGEKVFLECVQDMDHENMFWYRQDPGLGLRLIYFSYDVKMKEKGDIPEGYSVSREKKERFSLILESASTNQTSMYLCASRYRAPTSNEQFFGPGTRLTVL.

This clonotype showed up many times. The J gene is TRBJ1-1, the V gene TRBV24-1, with unresolved D. Germline loops: CDR1 KGHDR, CDR2 SFDVKD. This CDR3 has 13 residues. V lost 0 bases and J lost 2, with 3 bases in between. The CDR3 loop reads CATSDLDNTEAFF. The CDR3 nucleotides read TGTGCCACCAGTGATTTGGACAACACTGAAGCTTTCTTT.